The entry below describes one T cell receptor (beta chain). This record comes from a study of shared T cell receptors in the human thymus. The protocol was immunoSEQ multiplex PCR, while the TCRdb copy is restricted to in-frame clones and leaves out a portion. The sample includes about 540,000 clones, around 82% of them seen just once. Germline V gives CDR1 GTSNPN, CDR2 SVGIG (reference sequence). The CDR3 sequence is 14 residues long. V shed 0 bases and J shed 1 base, with 7 bases lying between them. These records were also assigned to another study, of human thymus T cells. As that study records: It was from resections taken during corrective heart surgery that the thymus tissue came. Use of V and J genes seemed skewed within the thymic and blood repertoires. Reports from related research described highly overlapping thymic repertoires among unrelated individuals.

This clonotype was obtained from a boy under two years old with a congenital heart defect. Sample: thymocytes. This rearrangement joins TRBV30 to TRBJ2-4; D ambiguous. CDR3 nucleotide sequence: TGTGCCTGGAGTGTGCGAGAGGCCAAAAACATTCAGTACTTC. It translates to CAWSVREAKNIQYF.